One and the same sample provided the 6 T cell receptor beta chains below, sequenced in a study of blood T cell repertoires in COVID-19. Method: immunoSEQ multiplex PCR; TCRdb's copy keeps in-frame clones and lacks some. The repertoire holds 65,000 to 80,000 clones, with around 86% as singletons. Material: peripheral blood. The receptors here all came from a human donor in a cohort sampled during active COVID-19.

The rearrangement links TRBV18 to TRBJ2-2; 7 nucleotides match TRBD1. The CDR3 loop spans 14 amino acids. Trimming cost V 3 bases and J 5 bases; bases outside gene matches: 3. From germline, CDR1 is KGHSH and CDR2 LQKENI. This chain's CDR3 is CASSPPQGTGELFF. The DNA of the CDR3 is TGTGCCAGCTCACCGCCACAGGGGACCGGGGAGCTGTTTTTT.

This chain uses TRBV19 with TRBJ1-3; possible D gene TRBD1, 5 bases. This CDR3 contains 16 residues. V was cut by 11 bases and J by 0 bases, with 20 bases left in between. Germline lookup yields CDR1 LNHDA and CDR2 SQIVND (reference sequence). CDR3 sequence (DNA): TGTGCCTGCGAGCGGGGCAGATTGAGCTCTGGAAACACCATATATTTT. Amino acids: CACERGRLSSGNTIYF.

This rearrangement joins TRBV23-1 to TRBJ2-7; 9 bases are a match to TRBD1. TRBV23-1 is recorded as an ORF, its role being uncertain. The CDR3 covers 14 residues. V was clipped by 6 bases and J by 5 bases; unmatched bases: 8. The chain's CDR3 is CASSGTGWCHEQYF. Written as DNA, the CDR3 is TGCGCCAGCAGCGGGACAGGGTGGTGTCACGAGCAGTACTTC.

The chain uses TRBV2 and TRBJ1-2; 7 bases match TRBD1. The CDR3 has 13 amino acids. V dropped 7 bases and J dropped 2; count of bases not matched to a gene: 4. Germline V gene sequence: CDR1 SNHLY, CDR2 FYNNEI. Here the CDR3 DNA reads TGTGCCAGCAAAGGGGGACAGAACTATGGCTACACCTTC. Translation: CASKGGQNYGYTF.

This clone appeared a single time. This CDR3 is CASSLESGGPYEQYF. CDR3 nucleotide sequence: TGTGCCAGCAGCTTAGAAAGCGGGGGGCCTTACGAGCAGTACTTC. This chain uses TRBV7-2 with TRBJ2-7, with 9 bases lining up with TRBD2. The CDR3 consists of 15 residues. Germline CDR1 reads SGHTA; CDR2 reads FQGNSA. The V gene end was trimmed by 1 base and the J gene end by 4 bases; junction bases not matched to a gene: 5.

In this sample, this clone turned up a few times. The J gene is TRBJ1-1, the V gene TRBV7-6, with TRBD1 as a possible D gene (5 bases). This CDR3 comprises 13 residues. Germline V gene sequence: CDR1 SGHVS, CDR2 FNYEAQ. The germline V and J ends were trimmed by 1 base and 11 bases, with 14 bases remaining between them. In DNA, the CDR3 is TGTGCCAGCAGCTTAGAACCCAGGGTGGGGGCTTTCTTT. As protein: CASSLEPRVGAFF.